This T cell receptor (beta chain) originates from a study of blood T cells in healthy people across ages. The CDR3 has 16 residues. Germline V gene lookup returns CDR1 MGHRA and CDR2 YSYEKL. After removal of 4 bases from V and 5 bases from J, the junction contained 9 bases not matched to a gene. This clonotype was seen a handful of times. The authors ran a second PCR of 7 to 11 cycles using a sample-barcoded 5' primer and a J-beta primer mix. TCRdb redid the calling of the 5' RACE reads with MiXCR, one entry per CDR3 protein. This table has about 510,000 distinct CDR3 sequences, about 27% appearing once. The data were also submitted as part of a second study, on T cells of mothers and their children.

Sample: blood. The sequence was collected from a boy aged 2 to 10 in good health. This chain links TRBV4-1 with TRBJ2-1, with TRBD2 matching over 9 bases. CDR3 residues: CASSLAASGANNEQFF. The CDR3 DNA follows: TGCGCCAGCAGCCTCGCGGCTAGCGGGGCTAACAATGAGCAGTTCTTC.